This entry is about one T cell receptor (beta chain). It may be a read error: a sequence one base away is much more abundant. Germline V gene lookup returns CDR1 DFQATT and CDR2 SNEGSKA (reference sequence). CDR3 length: 14 amino acids. The V and J ends lost 1 base and 7 bases respectively, with 13 bases between them. Using RNA transcripts, the TCR beta CDR3 regions were amplified. The authors performed first-round RT-PCR with HTBI primers and then a second-round multiplex PCR. TCRdb itself ran the multiplex PCR reads through MiXCR, one entry per CDR3 protein. This repertoire shows about 660,000 distinct CDR3 sequences, about 40% found once; its top ten account for roughly 3%. This record belongs to a study of Graves' ophthalmopathy and Graves' hyperthyroidism.

What was sequenced was peripheral blood. The sequence came from an adult man with Graves' ophthalmopathy. V is TRBV20-1 and J is TRBJ1-4, with D hard to call. The CDR3 DNA sequence: TGCAGTGCTAGAGGGGATGTGGCCGTTGAAAAACTGTTTTTT. This codes for CSARGDVAVEKLFF.